This record looks at one T cell receptor beta chain sequence and its context. The antigen remains undetermined. The limits of the CDR3 on the DNA are not certain, so only TCRdb's listed CDR3 is given. The data derive from a study of CD8+CD57+ T cells in acquired aplastic anemia. Those patients picked for sequencing had displayed CD8+CD57+ cell expansion on flow cytometry. A severe acquired aplastic anemia diagnosis applied to all patients. Both TCR beta VDJ combination and CDR3 sequence profiling were carried out. Genomic DNA was the template for this profiling. TCRdb reprocessed the reads via MiXCR and lists one record per CDR3 protein. The data show 200,000 to 300,000 distinct CDR3 sequences, with roughly half seen just once and over 7.5% held by the top ten. 15 amino acids form the CDR3, both terminal residues included. Germline V gene data show CDR1 as SQVTM and CDR2 as ANQGSEA. Study findings and constraints: Patients and controls shared some 30 CD8+ CDR3 sequences.

The sample was sorted CD4+, CD8+, or CD8+CD57+ T cells (not recorded which) from PBMCs. This receptor was obtained from a human donor with aplastic anemia. The chain combines TRBV29-1 with TRBJ2-1; the D call TRBD2 from the table was never checked on the DNA. Here the CDR3 reads CSFYICSAGLNEQFF.